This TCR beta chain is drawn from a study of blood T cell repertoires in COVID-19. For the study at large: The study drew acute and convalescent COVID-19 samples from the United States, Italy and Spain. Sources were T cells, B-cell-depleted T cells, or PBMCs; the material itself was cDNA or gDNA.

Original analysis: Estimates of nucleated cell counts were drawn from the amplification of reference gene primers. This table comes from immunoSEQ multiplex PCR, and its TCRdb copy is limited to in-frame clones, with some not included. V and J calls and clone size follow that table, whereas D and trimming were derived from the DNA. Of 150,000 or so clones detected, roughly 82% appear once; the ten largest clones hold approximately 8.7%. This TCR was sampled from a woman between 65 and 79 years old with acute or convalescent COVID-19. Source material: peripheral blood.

CDR3: CASSRASGTDNYEQYF. The CDR3 DNA reads as TGTGCCAGCTCAAGAGCCTCGGGGACAGATAATTACGAGCAGTACTTC. V gene TRBV18 combines with J gene TRBJ2-7; 7 bases align to TRBD1. The CDR3 has 16 amino acids. J gave up 4 bases and V 5 bases, and 14 bases lay outside the gene matches. In germline, CDR1 is KGHSH, CDR2 LQKENI.